The source of this T cell receptor (beta chain) is a study of blood T cell repertoires in COVID-19. About the study: T cells, B-cell-depleted T cells, or PBMCs supplied cDNA or gDNA.

Each participant's cohort was designated according to participant-reported clinical history. The CDR3 length is 14 residues. Germline-derived CDR1 and CDR2 are SQVTM and ANQGSEA. V lost 7 bases to trimming and J lost 2 bases; unmatched junction nucleotides: 7. Per the authors' pipeline: Amplification with reference gene primers provided the estimates of nucleated cell counts. Repertoires were generated with immunoSEQ multiplex PCR, while TCRdb's copy carries only in-frame clones and drops some. V and J calls and clone size are copied from that table; D and trimming were computed from the DNA. The repertoire holds 300,000 to 400,000 clones, 88% seen once, with more than 0.85% in the top ten.

The chain has TRBV29-1 and TRBJ2-3, with 9 positions matching TRBD2. Material for sequencing was PBMCs or T cells enriched from blood (not recorded which). The sequence derives from a woman in her twenties or thirties with acute COVID-19. CDR3 nucleotide sequence: TGCAGCGGTAGACTAGCGGACCACACAGATACGCAGTATTTT. Its protein product is CSGRLADHTDTQYF.